This entry concerns a single T cell receptor beta chain. Deletions cut 5 bases from V and 7 bases from J, with 12 bases between. The length of the CDR3 is 12 residues. In germline, CDR1 is SEHNR, CDR2 FQNEAQ (reference sequence). TCRdb's copy holds only in-frame clones and misses some; the assay was immunoSEQ multiplex PCR. Among some 14,000 clones, around 76% were seen once, and the ten largest hold less than 25%. The sample belongs to a study of T cells after somatic rescue of genetic block. The sequenced sample consisted of peripheral blood mononuclear cells (PBMCs). The chain uses TRBV7-9 and TRBJ2-7; no clear D gene. The clonotype comes from a boy younger than 18. The chain's CDR3 is CASSQIVNEQYF. The CDR3 region has the DNA TGTGCCAGCAGCCAGATAGTAAATGAGCAGTACTTC.